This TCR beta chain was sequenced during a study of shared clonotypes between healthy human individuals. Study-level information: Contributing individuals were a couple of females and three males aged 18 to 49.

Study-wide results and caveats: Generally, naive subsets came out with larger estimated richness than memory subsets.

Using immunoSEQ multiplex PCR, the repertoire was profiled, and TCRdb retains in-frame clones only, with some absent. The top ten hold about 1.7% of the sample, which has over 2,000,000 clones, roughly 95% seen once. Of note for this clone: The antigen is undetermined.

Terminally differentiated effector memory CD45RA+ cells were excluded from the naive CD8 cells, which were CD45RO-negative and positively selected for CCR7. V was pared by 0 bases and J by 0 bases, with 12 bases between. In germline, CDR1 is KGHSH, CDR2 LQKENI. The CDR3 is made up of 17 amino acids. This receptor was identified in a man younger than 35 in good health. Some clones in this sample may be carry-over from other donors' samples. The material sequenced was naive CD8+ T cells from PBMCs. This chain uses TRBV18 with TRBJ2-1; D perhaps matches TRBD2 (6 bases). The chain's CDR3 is CASSPPDGGSSYNEQFF. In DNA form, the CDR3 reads TGTGCCAGCTCACCACCAGACGGAGGGAGCTCCTACAATGAGCAGTTCTTC.